A selection of T cell receptor beta chains follows, all from one sample in a study of shared clonotypes between healthy human individuals. Profiled with immunoSEQ multiplex PCR; TCRdb holds only in-frame clones, not every one. The sample shows approximately 1,000,000 clones, roughly 80% of them seen only once. The source material was memory CD4+ T cells from PBMCs. The source is a man aged 18 to 29 in good health. Some clones in this sample may be carry-over from other donors' samples. Both conserved end residues are part of each CDR3. A D gene is named only where the DNA matches it firmly. Clone size is given for some rows only: seen once, a few or many times, or a class if the clone is expanded.

TRBV10-2,NA,NA,TRBJ2-7,13,TGCGCCAGTTTAGGGGGAATAACCTACGAGCAGTACTTC,CASLGGITYEQYF
TRBV6-5,NA,NA,TRBJ1-2,13,TGTGCCAGCAGACCAGGGGCTAACTATGGCTACACCTTC,CASRPGANYGYTF
TRBV27,NA,NA,TRBJ2-7,13,TGTGCCAGCAGTTTTAATACGGGCTACGAGCAGTACTTC,CASSFNTGYEQYF
TRBV9,NA,NA,TRBJ2-2,14,TGTGCCAGCAGAACGGACCCAAACACCGGGGAGCTGTTTTTT,CASRTDPNTGELFF
TRBV7-9,NA,TRBD1,TRBJ1-2,15,TGTGCCAGCGGAGATGTGGGACAGGGACGCTATGGCTACACCTTC,CASGDVGQGRYGYTF
TRBV7-2,NA,TRBD2,TRBJ2-5,14,TGTGCCAGCAGCTTAGTCTTCGGGGGGGAGACCCAGTACTTC,CASSLVFGGETQYF
TRBV14,NA,TRBD1,TRBJ1-2,19,TGTGCCAGCAGCCCAGATCCGGGACAGGGGAACTATGGGAGCTATGGCTACACCTTC,CASSPDPGQGNYGSYGYTF
TRBV18,many,TRBD2,TRBJ2-1,16,TGTGCCAGCTCCCGCCTAGCGGGAGGGCTTGTGGATGAGCAGTTCTTC,CASSRLAGGLVDEQFF
TRBV29-1,NA,NA,TRBJ2-4,14,TGCAGCGTTGCACCTACAGGGGCCAAAAACATTCAGTACTTC,CSVAPTGAKNIQYF
TRBV7-2,NA,NA,TRBJ1-2,13,TGTGCCAGCAGACCGCCTGCTAACTATGGCTACACCTTC,CASRPPANYGYTF
TRBV10-3,NA,NA,TRBJ2-2,14,TGTGCCAGCTTCCAGGGAGCGAACACCGGGGAGCTGTTTTTT,CASFQGANTGELFF
TRBV9,once,NA,TRBJ1-2,14,TGTGCCAGCAGCGTAGAAACATCAACGAACGGCTACACCTTC,CASSVETSTNGYTF
TRBV6-5,once,NA,TRBJ1-5,13,TGTGCCAGCAGTTATGACCACAATCAGCCCCAGCATTTT,CASSYDHNQPQHF
TRBV6-6,NA,NA,TRBJ2-7,14,TGTGCCGTACGCTCTACAGGGGGGGTGGTCGAGCAGTACTTC,CAVRSTGGVVEQYF
TRBV9,few,TRBD2,TRBJ2-1,14,TGTGCCAGCAGCCCTCTAGCGGGAGGCGATGAGCAGTTCTTC,CASSPLAGGDEQFF
TRBV15,many,NA,TRBJ1-2,15,TGTGCCACCAGCAGAGATACCGGGACTCCATATGGCTACACCTTC,CATSRDTGTPYGYTF
TRBV2,NA,NA,TRBJ2-1,13,TGTGCCAGCAGAGCAGGGGAGTACAATGAGCAGTTCTTC,CASRAGEYNEQFF
TRBV2,NA,NA,TRBJ1-5,14,TGTGCCAGCAGTGAGACCCGCCCGGGGCAGCCCCAGCATTTT,CASSETRPGQPQHF
TRBV28,NA,NA,TRBJ2-7,16,TGTGCCAGCAGTCCCTCCCTCGGGGCAGGGTTAGGAGAGCAGTACTTC,CASSPSLGAGLGEQYF
TRBV9,NA,NA,TRBJ2-2,15,TGTGCCAGCAGCGTAGGTAGTGTAGGTATCGGGGAGCTGTTTTTT,CASSVGSVGIGELFF
TRBV25-1,NA,TRBD2,TRBJ2-1,14,TGTGCCAGTAGGAGGACTAGCGGGACCGATGAGCAGTTCTTC,CASRRTSGTDEQFF
TRBV27,NA,TRBD2,TRBJ2-3,16,TGTGCCAGCAGTCCCCTTCTAGCGGCGGGCACAGATACGCAGTATTTT,CASSPLLAAGTDTQYF
TRBV15,NA,NA,TRBJ2-1,15,TGTGCCACCAGCAGAGATCTGGGCCTGGGAGGTGAGCAGTTCTTC,CATSRDLGLGGEQFF
TRBV5-4,few,TRBD1,TRBJ2-5,14,TGTGCCAGCAGCCTGACAGGGCCCGGTGAGACCCAGTACTTC,CASSLTGPGETQYF
TRBV5-1,NA,TRBD2,TRBJ2-1,15,TGCGCCAGCAGCTTGGAGGGACTAGCGGGTTATGAGCAGTTCTTC,CASSLEGLAGYEQFF
TRBV14,NA,TRBD2,TRBJ2-7,16,TGTGCCAGCAGCCAACGCAGACTAGCGGGTGGGGACGAGCAGTACTTC,CASSQRRLAGGDEQYF
TRBV6-1,NA,NA,TRBJ2-2,17,TGTGCCAGCAGTGTGGATGGGCAGGGAATATTCACCGGGGAGCTGTTTTTT,CASSVDGQGIFTGELFF
TRBV15,NA,TRBD2,TRBJ2-7,15,TGTGCCACCAGCAGAGATCGCGGGGGATCCTACGAGCAGTACTTC,CATSRDRGGSYEQYF
TRBV5-6,NA,NA,TRBJ2-3,13,TGTGCCAGCAGCTTGTACAGCACAGATACGCAGTATTTT,CASSLYSTDTQYF
TRBV30,NA,TRBD1,TRBJ2-7,14,TGTGCCTGGAGTCGGGGACAGTTCCCGTACGAGCAGTACTTC,CAWSRGQFPYEQYF
TRBV5-4,NA,NA,TRBJ1-1,15,TGTGCCAGCAGCCCCGACGGGGGCGGAAACACTGAAGCTTTCTTT,CASSPDGGGNTEAFF
TRBV19,NA,TRBD2,TRBJ2-3,14,TGTGCCAGTAGGGTAGCGGGGAGCACAGATACGCAGTATTTT,CASRVAGSTDTQYF
TRBV7-2,many,NA,TRBJ2-5,15,TGTGCCAGCAGCGATAGAGCAGGGACGGGGGAGACCCAGTACTTC,CASSDRAGTGETQYF
TRBV7-8,NA,TRBD2,TRBJ2-1,15,TGTGCCAGCAGCCCGGCGGGACTAGCGAACAATGAGCAGTTCTTC,CASSPAGLANNEQFF
TRBV2,NA,NA,TRBJ2-2,15,TGTGCCAGCAGTGATCCCCTTTCAAAGCCCGGGGAGCTGTTTTTT,CASSDPLSKPGELFF
TRBV5-1,NA,TRBD1,TRBJ1-6,16,TGCGCCAGCAGCTTGGAAGGGGGCCTTTATAATTCACCCCTCCACTTT,CASSLEGGLYNSPLHF
TRBV28,NA,TRBD2,TRBJ2-3,16,TGTGCCGCCCCGGAGGCGGGAGGGTCGAGGACAGATACGCAGTATTTT,CAAPEAGGSRTDTQYF
TRBV7-9,NA,NA,TRBJ1-2,16,TGTGCCAGCAGCTACGGAGGTGGGGTTGAGGCGGGTGGCTACACCTTC,CASSYGGGVEAGGYTF